This paragraph reports one TCR beta chain. Its antigen remains unknown. These data belong to a study of T cell responses to AZD1222 COVID-19 vaccine. General observations from the study: Clonal diversity was possibly underestimated, and the donors were mostly white British, with more females.

Profiling relied on immunoSEQ multiplex PCR, and the TCRdb table lists in-frame clones only, not all of them. The sample records about 79,000 clones, more than 70% being singletons. V lost 3 bases and J lost 1, with 6 bases in between. The CDR3 is 13 residues long. Germline CDR1 and CDR2: LNHDA and SQIVND (reference sequence). The chain is built from TRBV19 and TRBJ1-1; D unclear. The sample consisted of peripheral blood, taken on day 0 of AZD1222 vaccination. This TCR was sampled from an adult in good health. The CDR3 DNA is TGTGCCAGTAGTATTAGTCAGAACACTGAAGCTTTCTTT. Translated: CASSISQNTEAFF.